This T cell receptor (beta chain) is from a study of long-term antiretroviral therapy in people with HIV. Germline V gene sequence: CDR1 SQVTM, CDR2 ANQGSEA. CDR3 length: 14 amino acids. V was pared by 6 bases and J by 2 bases, with 6 bases of the junction left unmatched. The run of the v3.0 immunoSEQ assay was at survey level. Assay: immunoSEQ multiplex PCR; the TCRdb copy retains only in-frame clones and omits some. The table records about 18,000 clones, about 81% of them present only once. The chain is built from TRBV29-1 and TRBJ2-2; 7 nucleotides align to TRBD2. The sequence was obtained from a woman between 45 and 60 years old with HIV. The sample consisted of unsorted PBMCs, taken 0.3 years after starting antiretroviral therapy. CDR3 in amino acids: CSVSGTTNTGELFF. The CDR3 bases are TGCAGCGTCTCGGGGACTACAAACACCGGGGAGCTGTTTTTT.